This T cell receptor beta chain appears in the sequencing data of a study of Ad26.COV2.S vaccination and SARS-CoV-2 variants. Of note for this clone: Its antigen is as yet unknown.

TCRdb's copy holds only in-frame clones and misses some; the assay was immunoSEQ multiplex PCR. The sample has roughly 240,000 clones; 88% are singletons. Treatment meaning: around 19 received Ad26.COV2.S at low or high dose, single or two shots; about 5 received placebo; per-sample allocation not given. The samples were gathered on day 63 after the first injection of vaccine or placebo. Trimming left V 1 base short and J 0 bases short, with 6 bases between. The CDR3 is made up of 14 amino acids. Germline CDR1 reads LNHNV; CDR2 reads YYDKDF (reference sequence). General observations from the study: Total T cell responses were possibly underestimated by TCR breadth and depth analyses. Across vaccine and placebo recipients, the breadth of non-spike TCRs was similar.

The chain is built from TRBV15 and TRBJ1-2; no reliable D call. The receptor was derived from a person between 18 and 65 years old who received the Ad26.COV2.S COVID-19 vaccine or a placebo. The sequences come from peripheral blood, collected in a trial of Ad26.COV2.S vaccine versus placebo. CDR3 coding DNA: TGTGCCACCAGCAGAGGGGAGGCTAACTATGGCTACACCTTC. It codes for CATSRGEANYGYTF.